This T cell receptor (beta chain) emerged from a study of blood T cells in healthy people across ages. A J-beta primer mix and a sample-barcoded 5' primer were used in a second PCR of about 6 to 12 cycles. Every cDNA molecule bore a tag from a template-switch adaptor containing 12 random nucleotides. Each CDR3 protein gets one entry after TCRdb re-called the 5' RACE reads with MiXCR. The profile shows approximately 810,000 distinct CDR3 sequences, more than 25% of them singletons. This CDR3 has 16 residues. The V gene's germline CDR1 is KGHDR and CDR2 SFDVKD. V lost 1 base and J lost 4, with 14 bases in between. The amount of total RNA extracted per sample was at least 6 micrograms.

The chain is built from TRBV24-1 and TRBJ2-3; D tentatively reads TRBD1 or TRBD2 (5 bases each). Sequencing input: blood. The TCR originated in a woman over 75 in good health. The DNA for the CDR3 is TGTGCCACCAGTGATTTCGAGGGGCGAGGCGCAGATACGCAGTATTTT. This codes for CATSDFEGRGADTQYF.